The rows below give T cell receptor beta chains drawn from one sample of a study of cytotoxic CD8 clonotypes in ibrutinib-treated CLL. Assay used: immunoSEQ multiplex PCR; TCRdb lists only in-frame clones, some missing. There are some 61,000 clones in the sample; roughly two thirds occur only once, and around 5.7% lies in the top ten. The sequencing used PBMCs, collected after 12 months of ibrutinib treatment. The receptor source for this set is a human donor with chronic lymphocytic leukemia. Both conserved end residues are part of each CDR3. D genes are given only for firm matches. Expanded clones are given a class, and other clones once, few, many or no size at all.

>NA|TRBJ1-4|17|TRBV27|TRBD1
CASSRGQGAWTNEKLFF
TGTGCCAGCAGCCGGGGACAGGGGGCTTGGACTAATGAAAAACTGTTTTTT
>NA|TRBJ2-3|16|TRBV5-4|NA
CASSLGGRGSTDTQYF
TGTGCCAGCAGCTTGGGGGGGCGGGGGAGCACAGATACGCAGTATTTT
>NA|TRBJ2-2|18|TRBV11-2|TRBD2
CASSLGLAGGANTGELFF
TGTGCCAGCAGCTTAGGTCTAGCGGGGGGTGCGAACACCGGGGAGCTGTTTTTT
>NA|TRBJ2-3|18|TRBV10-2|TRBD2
CASSEFASGGFSTDTQYF
TGCGCCAGCAGTGAGTTCGCTAGCGGGGGGTTTAGCACAGATACGCAGTATTTT
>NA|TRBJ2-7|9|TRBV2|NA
CASNGDGLF
TGTGCCAGCAATGGGGACGGTCTCTTC
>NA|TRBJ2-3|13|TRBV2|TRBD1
CASRQGGTDTQYF
TGTGCCAGCCGACAGGGGGGAACCGATACGCAGTATTTT
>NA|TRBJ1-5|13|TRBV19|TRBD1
CASNDRAHQPQHF
TGTGCCAGTAACGACAGGGCCCATCAGCCCCAGCATTTT
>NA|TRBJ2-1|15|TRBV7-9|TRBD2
CASSWGTSGINEQFF
TGTGCCAGCAGCTGGGGGACTAGCGGCATTAATGAGCAGTTCTTC
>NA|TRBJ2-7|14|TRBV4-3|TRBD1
CASSSGTGHYEQYF
TGCGCCAGCAGCTCCGGGACAGGGCACTACGAGCAGTACTTC
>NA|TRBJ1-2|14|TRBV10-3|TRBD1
CAISPGQKLRGYTF
TGTGCCATCAGCCCGGGACAGAAATTACGTGGCTACACCTTC
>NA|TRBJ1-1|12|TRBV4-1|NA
CASGQRQGKAFF
TGCGCCAGCGGACAAAGGCAGGGTAAAGCTTTCTTT
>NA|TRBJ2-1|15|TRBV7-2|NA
CASSRDRSSYNEQFF
TGTGCCAGCAGCCGAGACAGGAGCTCCTACAATGAGCAGTTCTTC
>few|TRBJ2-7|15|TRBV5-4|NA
CASSLDGRGSYEQYF
TGTGCCAGCAGCTTGGACGGTAGAGGCTCCTACGAGCAGTACTTC
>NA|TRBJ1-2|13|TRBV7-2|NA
CASSSRGPYGYTF
TGTGCCAGCAGCTCACGGGGCCCCTATGGCTACACCTTC
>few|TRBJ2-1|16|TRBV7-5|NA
CVRSLRLAGGDNEQFF
TGTGTCAGAAGCTTACGACTAGCGGGGGGAGACAATGAGCAGTTCTTC
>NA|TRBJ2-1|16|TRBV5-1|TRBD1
CASSLLTGTANNEQFF
TGCGCCAGCAGCTTGCTGACCGGGACAGCAAACAATGAGCAGTTCTTC
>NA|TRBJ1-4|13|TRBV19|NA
CASSEGNNEKLFF
TGTGCCAGTAGTGAAGGGAATAATGAAAAACTGTTTTTT
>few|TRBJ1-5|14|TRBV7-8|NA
CASSLVVDDQPQHF
TGTGCCAGCAGCTTAGTGGTTGATGATCAGCCCCAGCATTTT
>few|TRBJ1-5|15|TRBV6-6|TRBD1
CASSYSMDRGQPQHF
TGTGCCAGCAGTTACTCGATGGACAGGGGTCAGCCCCAGCATTTT
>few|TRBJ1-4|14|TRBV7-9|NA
CASSLGGTNEKLFF
TGTGCCAGCAGCTTGGGGGGCACTAATGAAAAACTGTTTTTT
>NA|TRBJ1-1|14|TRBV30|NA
CAWRGTSSLAEAFF
TGTGCCTGGAGGGGGACGTCTTCTTTGGCTGAAGCTTTCTTT
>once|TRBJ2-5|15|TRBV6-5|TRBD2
CASSSLAGGPETQYF
TGTGCCAGCAGTTCGTTAGCGGGGGGCCCAGAGACCCAGTACTTC
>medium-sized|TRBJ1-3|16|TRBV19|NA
CASSIETGFSGNTIYF
TGTGCCAGTAGTATAGAGACAGGATTCTCTGGAAACACCATATATTTT
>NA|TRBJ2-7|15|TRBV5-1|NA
CASSLPGRPTYEQYF
TGCGCCAGCAGCCTGCCGGGCCGCCCCACCTACGAGCAGTACTTC